This T cell receptor beta chain emerged from a study of blood T cell repertoires in COVID-19. As for the study in general: Researchers got acute and convalescent COVID-19 samples from the United States, Italy and Spain. T cells, B-cell-depleted T cells, or PBMCs provided the cDNA or gDNA that served as material.

Measured with immunoSEQ multiplex PCR; TCRdb has only the in-frame clones, and not every one. The data hold some 100,000 clones, with about 90% observed a single time. This CDR3 is 13 amino acids long. V was shortened by 1 base and J by 5 bases, with 7 bases between the two germline ends. Germline CDR1 MGHRA, CDR2 YSYEKL. The sequenced sample consisted of peripheral blood. The chain links TRBV4-1 to TRBJ2-3; D ambiguous. The receptor was derived from a woman in her 70s with acute or convalescent COVID-19. As DNA, the CDR3 is TGCGCCAGCAGCCAAGCTCGAGTAGATACGCAGTATTTT. Translating it yields CASSQARVDTQYF.